A single sample gave rise to the 20 T cell receptor beta chains below, sequenced in a study of ipilimumab plus nivolumab after autologous stem cell transplantation. Data came from immunoSEQ multiplex PCR; TCRdb stores just in-frame clones and leaves some out. Here the sample spans fewer than 45,000 clones, 80% to 95% being singletons. Sample: PBMCs, taken in a trial of ipilimumab plus nivolumab as post-transplant consolidation. The receptors originated from a male donor with multiple myeloma.

This chain uses TRBV6-1 with TRBJ2-2; the D gene is possibly TRBD1 (5 bases). Germline V gene data show CDR1 as MNHNS and CDR2 as SASEGT. Trimming cost V 7 bases and J 1 base, with 13 bases left between them. The CDR3 consists of 15 residues. This CDR3 is CASTAQAGNTGELFF. The CDR3 nucleotides are TGTGCCAGCACGGCACAGGCAGGGAACACCGGGGAGCTGTTTTTT.

The rearrangement links TRBV7-2 to TRBJ2-1; the match to TRBD2 covers 10 bases. The CDR3 runs 16 residues. From germline, CDR1 is SGHTA and CDR2 FQGNSA. The V and J ends lost 1 base and 7 bases, in that order; junction bases with no gene match: 7. Here the CDR3 DNA reads TGTGCCAGCAGCTTAGGCGTTGGACTAGCGGTGAATGAGCAGTTCTTC. This sequence encodes CASSLGVGLAVNEQFF.

The rearrangement links TRBV13 to TRBJ2-7; possibly TRBD1 for D (6 bases). The ends were cut back, 4 bases at V and 2 bases at J, with 12 bases in the middle. The CDR3 length is 14 residues. CDR1 and CDR2 (germline): PRHDT, FYEKMQ (reference sequence). CDR3 residues: CASSSTQGTYEQYF. DNA of the CDR3: TGTGCCAGCAGCTCTACCCAGGGGACCTACGAGCAGTACTTC.

The chain uses TRBV9 and TRBJ2-5, with D tentatively TRBD2 (5 bases). Germline loops: CDR1 SGDLS, CDR2 YYNGEE. V gave up 2 bases and J gave up 2 bases, with 10 bases separating them. The CDR3 is 14 residues long. The CDR3 sequence is CASSVLAIQETQYF. The CDR3 DNA reads TGTGCCAGCAGCGTCCTAGCCATACAAGAGACCCAGTACTTC.

This clone was observed once. The chain is built from TRBV4-1 and TRBJ1-1, with D possibly TRBD1 on 5 matching bases. The V end lost 1 base, the J end lost 0 bases, and 6 bases lay between the germline ends. Germline CDR1 reads MGHRA; CDR2 reads YSYEKL. CDR3 size: 14 residues. The chain's CDR3 is CASSQGQLNTEAFF. The CDR3 DNA is TGCGCCAGCAGCCAAGGACAGTTGAACACTGAAGCTTTCTTT.

This clone was picked up one time. The V call is TRBV19, the J call TRBJ1-5; D ambiguous. V lost 8 bases and J lost 3, with 17 bases in between. This CDR3 region has 15 residues. Germline assignment: CDR1 LNHDA and CDR2 SQIVND (reference sequence). CDR3 in amino acids: CASGKNRGNNQPQHF. The CDR3 DNA reads TGTGCCAGTGGTAAGAACCGGGGAAACAATCAGCCCCAGCATTTT.

V usage is TRBV14 and J usage is TRBJ2-1; D may correspond to TRBD1 or TRBD2 (5 bases each). In germline, CDR1 is SGHDN, CDR2 FVKESK. The CDR3 consists of 13 residues. V lost 4 bases, J lost 10 bases, and 14 bases lay in between. The CDR3 sequence: CASSPVSGDEQFF. DNA for the CDR3: TGTGCCAGCAGCCCAGTTTCCGGGGACGAGCAGTTCTTC.

V and J are TRBV5-8 and TRBJ1-4; tentatively, D is TRBD1 (5 bases). V dropped 0 bases and J dropped 4 bases, with 10 bases sitting between them. This CDR3 is built from 15 residues. CDR1 is SGHTS and CDR2 is YDEGEE in the germline V gene. The CDR3 DNA sequence: TGTGCCAGCAGCTTGGTCGGGGGTGTTAATGAAAAACTGTTTTTT. Its translation: CASSLVGGVNEKLFF.

This clone appeared a single time. The chain is built from TRBV28 and TRBJ1-2, with D unclear. CDR1 MDHEN and CDR2 SYDVKM come from the germline V gene. Trimming stripped 2 bases from V and 5 bases from J, with 12 bases between. The CDR3 is 14 residues long. The CDR3 loop is CASSLGVLRYGYTF. The CDR3 bases are TGTGCCAGCAGTTTAGGAGTCCTCCGTTATGGCTACACCTTC.

The gene calls are TRBV13 and TRBJ2-7; 8 nucleotides align to TRBD1. Per the germline V gene, CDR1 is PRHDT and CDR2 is FYEKMQ (reference sequence). The CDR3 is 14 amino acids. V lost 5 bases and J lost 3; bases outside the gene matches: 6. The CDR3 DNA is TGTGCCAGCAGCATCGGACAGGGTCTCTACGAGCAGTACTTC. This encodes CASSIGQGLYEQYF.

The chain carries TRBV6-5 and TRBJ2-7; D is undetermined. CDR1 and CDR2 (germline): MNHEY, SVGAGI. The V and J ends lost 7 bases and 0 bases respectively, with 4 bases between them. The CDR3 consists of 11 residues. The CDR3 coding sequence is TGTGCCAGCACATCCTCCTACGAGCAGTACTTC. This sequence encodes CASTSSYEQYF.

The chain combines TRBV5-1 with TRBJ2-5; D possibly uses TRBD1 or TRBD2 (5 bases each). CDR1 and CDR2 (germline): SGHRS, YFSETQ. The germline V and J ends were trimmed by 2 bases and 5 bases, with 16 bases remaining between them. The CDR3 spans 15 residues. CDR3 amino acids: CASSFTGTLRETQYF. In DNA form, the CDR3 reads TGCGCCAGCAGCTTCACCGGGACCCTTCGTGAGACCCAGTACTTC.

The chain couples TRBV7-2 to TRBJ2-1; TRBD2 aligns across 8 bases. Germline CDR1 SGHTA, CDR2 FQGNSA. V was clipped by 4 bases and J by 9 bases; unmatched bases: 8. The CDR3 runs to 14 residues. The CDR3 DNA reads TGTGCCAGCAGCTCAGCGGGAGAGTATGGTGAGCAGTTCTTC. This gives the protein CASSSAGEYGEQFF. The full variable domain, in which reference TRBV7-2 and TRBJ2-1 provide the parts outside the CDR3, is GAGVSQSPSNKVTEKGKDVELRCDPISGHTALYWYRQSLGQGLEFLIYFQGNSAPDKSGLPSDRFSAERTGGSVSTLTIQRTQQEDSAVYLCASSSAGEYGEQFFGPGTRLTVL.

V and J are TRBV4-1 and TRBJ2-3, with TRBD1 as a possible D gene (5 bases). V was pared by 1 base and J by 6 bases, with 14 bases between. The CDR3 has 15 amino acids. CDR1 and CDR2 (germline): MGHRA, YSYEKL. CDR3 in amino acids: CASSQGVYRPDTQYF. In DNA form, the CDR3 reads TGCGCCAGCAGCCAAGGTGTGTACAGGCCGGATACGCAGTATTTT.

The chain joins TRBV9 to TRBJ2-1, with TRBD2 matching 10 bases. The CDR3 is made up of 16 amino acids. With V trimmed by 0 bases and J by 6 bases, 6 bases remained unmatched. Germline loops: CDR1 SGDLS, CDR2 YYNGEE. The CDR3 loop is CASSVEAGGPSNEQFF. CDR3 bases: TGTGCCAGCAGCGTAGAAGCGGGAGGGCCGAGCAATGAGCAGTTCTTC.

This chain uses TRBV5-1 with TRBJ1-2; TRBD1 aligns across 7 bases. Unmatched junction bases numbered 10, after V lost 4 bases and J lost 4 bases. The V gene's germline CDR1 is SGHRS and CDR2 YFSETQ. The CDR3 consists of 15 residues. This chain's CDR3 is CASSPQGTRRYGYTF. CDR3 bases: TGCGCCAGCAGCCCACAGGGGACAAGGCGCTATGGCTACACCTTC.

This chain links TRBV29-1 with TRBJ2-7; D is ambiguous. CDR3 length equals 14 residues. Trimming took 6 bases from V and 2 from J, leaving 17 bases between them. Germline-derived CDR1 and CDR2 are SQVTM and ANQGSEA. In DNA, the CDR3 is TGCAGCGTGGCAGAGACAACCACAGCCTACGAGCAGTACTTC. This codes for CSVAETTTAYEQYF.

There are a few counts of this clone. The same CDR3 arises from other DNA sequences in this sample as well. The chain employs TRBV7-9 and TRBJ1-1; 7 bases fit TRBD1. The CDR3 length is 16 residues. V shed 5 bases, J shed 0 bases, and the junction held 9 bases outside the gene matches. In germline, CDR1 is SEHNR, CDR2 FQNEAQ (reference sequence). CDR3 residues: CASSAPQGTMNTEAFF. DNA of the CDR3: TGTGCCAGCAGCGCGCCACAGGGGACTATGAACACTGAAGCTTTCTTT.

The chain is built from TRBV28 and TRBJ1-3; 8 bases line up with TRBD1. Germline CDR1 and CDR2: MDHEN and SYDVKM. Trimming removed 2 bases from V and 6 bases from J; junction bases left unmatched: 6. This CDR3 is 15 amino acids long. CDR3 loop: CASSLQGARANTIYF. CDR3 nucleotides: TGTGCCAGCAGTTTACAGGGGGCTCGGGCAAACACCATATATTTT.

The chain is built from TRBV5-5 and TRBJ2-1; D remains ambiguous. The length of the CDR3 is 13 residues. Germline CDR1 and CDR2: SGHKS and YYEKEE (reference sequence). Trimming pared 2 bases from V and 5 bases from J, leaving 8 bases between. The CDR3 sequence: CASSFWRDNEQFF. CDR3 bases: TGTGCCAGCAGCTTTTGGAGAGACAATGAGCAGTTCTTC.